The T cell receptor (beta chain) under discussion was sequenced for a study of blood T cells in healthy people across ages. Broader study findings: Relative to aged donors, long-lived donors carried more naive CD4+ cells and displayed higher diversity.

Germline CDR1 reads SEHNR; CDR2 reads FQNEAQ (reference sequence). This CDR3 region has 16 residues. Of note for this clonotype: Its specificity is unknown. Mismatch with germline at one junction end may stem from a read error.

The authors ran a second PCR of roughly 6 to 11 cycles using a sample-barcoded 5' primer and a J-beta primer mix. TCRdb reanalysed the 5' RACE reads using MiXCR and keeps one entry per CDR3 protein. The sample lists roughly 560,000 distinct CDR3 sequences; approximately 25% were seen once. The sample also formed part of further work on T cells of mothers and their children.

The chain joins TRBV7-9 to TRBJ2-7; D might be TRBD2 (5 bases). The receptor was isolated from a boy under 18 in good health. The sample comprised blood. The CDR3 bases are TGTGCCAGCAACTTAGCGAAGAGCGGCTCTACCTACGAGCAGTACTTC. Encoded protein: CASNLAKSGSTYEQYF.